These 2 T cell receptor beta chains originate from one sample sequenced in a study of cytotoxic CD8 clonotypes in ibrutinib-treated CLL. The method was immunoSEQ multiplex PCR; TCRdb's version includes in-frame clones alone and lacks a portion of them. The sample shows more than 300,000 clones, about 80% of them seen only once. The sequenced sample was PBMCs, obtained before ibrutinib treatment. The receptor set was obtained from a human donor with chronic lymphocytic leukemia.

The V and J genes are TRBV5-6 and TRBJ2-5; no reliable D call. The closer fit of TRBJ2-7 to the DNA end suggests the J call may be wrong. The CDR3 runs to 12 residues. Germline V CDR1 and CDR2: SGHDT, YYEEEE. This CDR3 reads CASSSNSYEQYF. In DNA, the CDR3 is TGTGCCAGCAGCTCAAACTCCTACGAGCAGTACTTC.

The V call is TRBV2, the J call TRBJ2-2; 10 nucleotides match TRBD2. V trimming: 1 base; J trimming: 3 bases; junction bases outside the gene matches: 2. Germline loops: CDR1 SNHLY, CDR2 FYNNEI. The CDR3 extends over 16 amino acids. CDR3 DNA: TGTGCCAGCAGTGAAGAACTAGCGGGATACACCGGGGAGCTGTTTTTT. Its translation is CASSEELAGYTGELFF.